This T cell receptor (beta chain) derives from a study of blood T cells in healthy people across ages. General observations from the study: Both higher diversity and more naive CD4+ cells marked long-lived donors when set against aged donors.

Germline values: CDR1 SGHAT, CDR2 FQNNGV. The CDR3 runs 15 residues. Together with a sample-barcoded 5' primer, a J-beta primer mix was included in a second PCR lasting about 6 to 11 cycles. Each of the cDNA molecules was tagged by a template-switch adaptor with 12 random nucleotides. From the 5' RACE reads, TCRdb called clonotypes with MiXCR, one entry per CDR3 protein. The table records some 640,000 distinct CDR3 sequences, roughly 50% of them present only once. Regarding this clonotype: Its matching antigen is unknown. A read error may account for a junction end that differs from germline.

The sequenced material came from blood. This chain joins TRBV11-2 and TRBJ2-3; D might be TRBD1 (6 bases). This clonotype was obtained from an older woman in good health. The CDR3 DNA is TGTACCAGCAGCTTAGATGGGGGCAACACAGATACGCAGTATTTT. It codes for CTSSLDGGNTDTQYF.